This T cell receptor (beta chain) was captured in a study of blood T cell repertoires in COVID-19. The overall study: Acute-phase and convalescent COVID-19 samples originated in the United States, Italy and Spain.

The method was immunoSEQ multiplex PCR; TCRdb's version includes in-frame clones alone and lacks a portion of them. The sample has about 300,000 clones, 90% to 95% seen once. This clone was seen just once. The sequencing input was peripheral blood. The clonotype comes from a young woman with COVID-19, enrolled during active disease.

This CDR3 is CASSAGVLNTEAFF. As DNA, the CDR3 is TGTGCCAGCAGTGCCGGGGTTCTGAACACTGAAGCTTTCTTT. This chain links TRBV27 with TRBJ1-1; D not certain. The CDR3 is 14 residues long. Germline CDR1 MNHEY, CDR2 SMNVEV (reference sequence). Trimming left V 5 bases short and J 0 bases short, with 10 bases between.